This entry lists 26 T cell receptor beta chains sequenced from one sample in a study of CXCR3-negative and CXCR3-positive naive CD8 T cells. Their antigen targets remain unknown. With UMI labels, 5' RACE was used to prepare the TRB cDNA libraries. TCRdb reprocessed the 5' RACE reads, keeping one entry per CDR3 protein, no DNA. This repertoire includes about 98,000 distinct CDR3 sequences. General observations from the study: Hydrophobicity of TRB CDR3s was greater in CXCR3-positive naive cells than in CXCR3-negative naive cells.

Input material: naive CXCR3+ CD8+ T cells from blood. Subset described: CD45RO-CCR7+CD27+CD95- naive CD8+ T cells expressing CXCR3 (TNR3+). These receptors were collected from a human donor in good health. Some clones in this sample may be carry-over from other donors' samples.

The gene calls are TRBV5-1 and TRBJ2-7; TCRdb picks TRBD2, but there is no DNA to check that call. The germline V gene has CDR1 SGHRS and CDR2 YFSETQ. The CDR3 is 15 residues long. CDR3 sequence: CASSGSGTSGYEQYF.

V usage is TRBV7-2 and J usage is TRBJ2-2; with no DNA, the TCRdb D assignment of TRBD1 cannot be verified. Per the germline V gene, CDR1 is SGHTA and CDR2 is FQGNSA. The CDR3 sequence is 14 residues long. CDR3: CASSSLQETGELFF.

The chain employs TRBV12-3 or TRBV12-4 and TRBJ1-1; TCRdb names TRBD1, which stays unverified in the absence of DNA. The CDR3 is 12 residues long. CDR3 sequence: CASRTGATEAFF.

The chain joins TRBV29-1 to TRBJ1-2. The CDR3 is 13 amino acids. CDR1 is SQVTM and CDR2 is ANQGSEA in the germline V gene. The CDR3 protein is CSVDAGGVYGYTF.

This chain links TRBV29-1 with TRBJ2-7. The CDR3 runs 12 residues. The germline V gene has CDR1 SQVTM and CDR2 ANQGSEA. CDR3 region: CSVEFRPYEQYF.

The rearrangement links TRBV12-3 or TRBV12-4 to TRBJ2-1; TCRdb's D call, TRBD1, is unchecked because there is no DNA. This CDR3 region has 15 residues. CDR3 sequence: CASSPGTGAYNEQFF.

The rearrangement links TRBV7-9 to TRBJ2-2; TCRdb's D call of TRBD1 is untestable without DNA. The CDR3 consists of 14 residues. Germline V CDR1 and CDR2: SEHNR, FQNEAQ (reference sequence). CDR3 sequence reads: CATLTGSNTGELFF.

The CDR3 loop reads CSAPRTEDYGYTF. The chain employs TRBV29-1 and TRBJ1-2; TCRdb's D call, TRBD1, is unchecked because there is no DNA. CDR1 is SQVTM, CDR2 ANQGSEA, per germline. This CDR3 spans 13 amino acids.

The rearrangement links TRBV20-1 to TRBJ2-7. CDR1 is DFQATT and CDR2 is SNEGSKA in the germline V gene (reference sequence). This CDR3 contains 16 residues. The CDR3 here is CSARDPGTGASYEQYF.

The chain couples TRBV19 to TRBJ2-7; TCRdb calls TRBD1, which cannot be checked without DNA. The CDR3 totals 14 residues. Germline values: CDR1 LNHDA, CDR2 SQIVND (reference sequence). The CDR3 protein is CASSIGGFLYEQYF.

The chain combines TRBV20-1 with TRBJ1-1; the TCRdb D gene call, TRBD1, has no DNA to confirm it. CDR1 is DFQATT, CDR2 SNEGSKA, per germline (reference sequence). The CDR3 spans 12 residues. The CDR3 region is CSALRGDTEAFF.

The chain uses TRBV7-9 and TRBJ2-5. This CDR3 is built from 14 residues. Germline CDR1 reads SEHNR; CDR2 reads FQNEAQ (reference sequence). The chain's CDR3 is CASSSSGYQETQYF.

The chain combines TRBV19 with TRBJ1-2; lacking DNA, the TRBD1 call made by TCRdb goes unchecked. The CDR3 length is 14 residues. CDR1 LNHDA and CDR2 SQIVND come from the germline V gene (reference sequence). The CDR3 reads CASSIVSTGGGYTF.

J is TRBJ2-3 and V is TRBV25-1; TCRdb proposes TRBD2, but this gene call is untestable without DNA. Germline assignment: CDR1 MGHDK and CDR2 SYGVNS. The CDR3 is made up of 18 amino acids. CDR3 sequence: CASSELWSDSGSTDTQYF. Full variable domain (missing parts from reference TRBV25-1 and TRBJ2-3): EADIYQTPRYLVIGTGKKITLECSQTMGHDKMYWYQQDPGMELHLIHYSYGVNSTEKGDLSSESTVSRIRTEHFPLTLESARPSHTSQYLCASSELWSDSGSTDTQYFGPGTRLTVL.

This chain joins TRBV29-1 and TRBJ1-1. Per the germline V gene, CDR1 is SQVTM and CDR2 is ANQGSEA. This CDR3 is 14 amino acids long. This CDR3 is CSVEDKYGNTEAFF.

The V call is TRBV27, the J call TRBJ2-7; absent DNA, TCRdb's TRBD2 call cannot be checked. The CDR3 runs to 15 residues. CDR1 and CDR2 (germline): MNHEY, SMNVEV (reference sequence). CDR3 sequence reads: CASSLDGGAYYEQYF.

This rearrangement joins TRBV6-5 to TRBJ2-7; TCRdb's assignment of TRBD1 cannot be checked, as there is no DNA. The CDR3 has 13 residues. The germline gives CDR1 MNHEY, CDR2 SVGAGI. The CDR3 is CASTSGGIYEQYF.

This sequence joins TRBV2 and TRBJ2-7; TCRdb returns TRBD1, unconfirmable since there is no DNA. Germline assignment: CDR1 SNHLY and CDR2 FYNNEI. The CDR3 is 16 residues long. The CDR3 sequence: CASSDPTAGAIREQYF.

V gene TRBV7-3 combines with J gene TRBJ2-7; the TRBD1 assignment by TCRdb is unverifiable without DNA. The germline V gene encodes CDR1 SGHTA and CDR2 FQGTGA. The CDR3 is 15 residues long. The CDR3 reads CASSFEAGISYEQYF.

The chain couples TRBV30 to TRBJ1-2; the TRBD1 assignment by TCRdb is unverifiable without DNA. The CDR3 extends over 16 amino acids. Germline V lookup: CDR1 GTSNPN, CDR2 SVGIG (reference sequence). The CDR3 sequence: CACELSGLGPNYGYTF.

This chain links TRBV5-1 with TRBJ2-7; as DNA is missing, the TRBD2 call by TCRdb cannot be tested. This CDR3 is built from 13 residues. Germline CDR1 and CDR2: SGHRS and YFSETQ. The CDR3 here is CASTRENTYEQYF.

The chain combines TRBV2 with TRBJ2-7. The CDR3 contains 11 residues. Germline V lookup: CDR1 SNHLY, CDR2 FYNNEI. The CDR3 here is CASSEIYEQYF.

CDR3 protein: CASSLLDDRDGYTF. This sequence joins TRBV27 and TRBJ1-2; the TCRdb D gene call, TRBD1, has no DNA to confirm it. Germline CDR1 is MNHEY and CDR2 is SMNVEV (reference sequence). This CDR3 is 14 amino acids long.

CDR3 sequence reads: CASGSSRGMNTEAFF. This rearrangement joins TRBV7-9 to TRBJ1-1. The length of the CDR3 is 15 residues. The germline V gene encodes CDR1 SEHNR and CDR2 FQNEAQ (reference sequence). The whole variable domain, filled in from reference TRBV7-9 and TRBJ1-1, reads DTGVSQNPRHKITKRGQNVTFRCDPISEHNRLYWYRQTLGQGPEFLTYFQNEAQLEKSRLLSDRFSAERPKGSFSTLEIQRTEQGDSAMYLCASGSSRGMNTEAFFGQGTRLTVV.

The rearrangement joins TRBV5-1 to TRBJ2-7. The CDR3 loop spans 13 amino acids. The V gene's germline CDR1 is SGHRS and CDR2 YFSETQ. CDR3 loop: CASRRTDDYEQYF.

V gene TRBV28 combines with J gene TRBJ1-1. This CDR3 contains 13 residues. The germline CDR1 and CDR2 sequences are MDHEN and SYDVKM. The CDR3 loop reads CASSLVRSAQAFF. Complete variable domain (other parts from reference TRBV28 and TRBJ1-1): DVKVTQSSRYLVKRTGEKVFLECVQDMDHENMFWYRQDPGLGLRLIYFSYDVKMKEKGDIPEGYSVSREKKERFSLILESASTNQTSMYLCASSLVRSAQAFFGQGTRLTVV.